This T cell receptor beta chain was identified in a study of T cell repertoires in cytomegalovirus infection. Findings of the study overall: The ex vivo response was dominated by HLA-C-restricted CMV-specific TCR beta clonotypes.

The CDR3 contains 15 residues. Germline V CDR1 and CDR2: SGHAT, FQNNGV. The junction had 9 bases not matched to a gene; V was cut back by 4 bases and J by 4 bases. A word on this clonotype: The antigen is unknown.

TCRdb analysed the reads with MiXCR anew, one entry per CDR3 protein. The sample gives 40,000 to 55,000 distinct CDR3 sequences, 20% to 25% of which show up once; around 90% is in the top ten. This sequence joins TRBV11-2 and TRBJ2-5; 7 bases fit TRBD2. This TCR was sampled from a human donor in good health (CMV status not recorded). Some clones in this sample may be carry-over from other donors' samples. Sequenced material: CD8+ T cells from cultured PBMCs, taken from culture after CMV antigen stimulation. CDR3 DNA sequence: TGTGCCAGCAGCTACGTGGGAGGCGGGGGAGAGACCCAGTACTTC. It encodes CASSYVGGGGETQYF.